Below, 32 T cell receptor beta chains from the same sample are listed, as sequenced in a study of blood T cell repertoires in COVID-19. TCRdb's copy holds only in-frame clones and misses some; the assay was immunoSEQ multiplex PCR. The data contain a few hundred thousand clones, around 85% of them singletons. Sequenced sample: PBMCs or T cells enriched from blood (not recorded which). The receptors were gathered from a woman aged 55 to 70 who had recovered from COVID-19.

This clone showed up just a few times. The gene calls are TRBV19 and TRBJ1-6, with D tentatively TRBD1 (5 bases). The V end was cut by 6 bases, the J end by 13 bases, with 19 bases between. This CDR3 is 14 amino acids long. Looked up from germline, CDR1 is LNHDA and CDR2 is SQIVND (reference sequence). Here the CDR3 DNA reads TGTGCCAGTAGGAGGACACCTCGTTTGGGTCCCCTCCACTTT. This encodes CASRRTPRLGPLHF.

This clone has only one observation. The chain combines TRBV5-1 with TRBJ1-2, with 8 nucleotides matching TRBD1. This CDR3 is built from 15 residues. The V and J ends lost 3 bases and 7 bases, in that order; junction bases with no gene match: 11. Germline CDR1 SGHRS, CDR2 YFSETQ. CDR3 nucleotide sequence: TGCGCCAGCAGCTCGACGGACAGGGCCGAAAGTGGCTACACCTTC. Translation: CASSSTDRAESGYTF.

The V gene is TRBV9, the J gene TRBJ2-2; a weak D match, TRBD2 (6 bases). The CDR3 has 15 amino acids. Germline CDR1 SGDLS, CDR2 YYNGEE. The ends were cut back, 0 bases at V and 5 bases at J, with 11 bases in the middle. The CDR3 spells CASSVGAGGTGELFF. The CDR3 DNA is TGTGCCAGCAGCGTAGGAGCCGGGGGAACCGGGGAGCTGTTTTTT.

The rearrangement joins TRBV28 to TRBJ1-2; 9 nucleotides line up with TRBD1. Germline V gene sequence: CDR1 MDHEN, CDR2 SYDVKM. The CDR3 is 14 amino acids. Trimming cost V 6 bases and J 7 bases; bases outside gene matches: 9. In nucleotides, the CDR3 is TGTGCCAGCAGGGAACTGGGACAGGGCTTTGGCTACACCTTC. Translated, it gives CASRELGQGFGYTF.

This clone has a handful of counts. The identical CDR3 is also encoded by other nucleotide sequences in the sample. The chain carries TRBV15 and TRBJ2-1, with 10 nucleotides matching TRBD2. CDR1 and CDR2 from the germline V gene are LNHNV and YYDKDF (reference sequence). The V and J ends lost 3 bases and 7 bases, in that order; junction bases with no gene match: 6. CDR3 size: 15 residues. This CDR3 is CATSSEAGGPNEQFF. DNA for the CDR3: TGTGCCACCAGCAGTGAAGCGGGGGGGCCTAATGAGCAGTTCTTC. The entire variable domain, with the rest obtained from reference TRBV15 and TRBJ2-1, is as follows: DAMVIQNPRYQVTQFGKPVTLSCSQTLNHNVMYWYQQKSSQAPKLLFHYYDKDFNNEADTPDNFQSRRPNTSFCFLDIRSPGLGDTAMYLCATSSEAGGPNEQFFGPGTRLTVL.

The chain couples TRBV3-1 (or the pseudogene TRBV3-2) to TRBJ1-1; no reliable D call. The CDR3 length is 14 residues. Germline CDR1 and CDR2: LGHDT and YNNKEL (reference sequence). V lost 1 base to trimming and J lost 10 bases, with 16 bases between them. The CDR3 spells CASSQGPRGEGAFF. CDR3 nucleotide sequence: TGTGCCAGCAGCCAAGGCCCACGCGGCGAAGGAGCTTTCTTT.

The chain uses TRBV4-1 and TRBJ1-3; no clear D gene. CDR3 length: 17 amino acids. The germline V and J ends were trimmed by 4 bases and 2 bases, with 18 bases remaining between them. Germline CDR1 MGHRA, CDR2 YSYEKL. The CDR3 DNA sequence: TGCGCCAGCAGCCCGATCGGAGGGCCTTCCACTGGAAACACCATATATTTT. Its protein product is CASSPIGGPSTGNTIYF.

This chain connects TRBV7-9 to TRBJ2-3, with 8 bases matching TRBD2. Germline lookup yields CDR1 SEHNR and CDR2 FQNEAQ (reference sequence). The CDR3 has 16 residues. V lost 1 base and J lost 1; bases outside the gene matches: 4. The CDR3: CASSLGGAGGTDTQYF. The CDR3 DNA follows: TGTGCCAGCAGCTTAGGGGGAGCGGGGGGCACAGATACGCAGTATTTT.

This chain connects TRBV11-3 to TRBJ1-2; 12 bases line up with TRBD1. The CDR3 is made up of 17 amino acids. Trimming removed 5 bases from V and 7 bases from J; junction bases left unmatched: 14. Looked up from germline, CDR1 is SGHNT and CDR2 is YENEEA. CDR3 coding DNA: TGTGCCAGCAGCCCGACCGGGACAGGGGGCGCGATAGGTGGCTACACCTTC. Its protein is CASSPTGTGGAIGGYTF.

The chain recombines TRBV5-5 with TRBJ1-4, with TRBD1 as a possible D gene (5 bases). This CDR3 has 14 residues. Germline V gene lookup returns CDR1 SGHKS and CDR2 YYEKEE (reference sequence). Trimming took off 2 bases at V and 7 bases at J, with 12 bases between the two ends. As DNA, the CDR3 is TGTGCCAGCAGCTTATGGCAGGGCGGTGAAAAACTGTTTTTT. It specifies CASSLWQGGEKLFF.

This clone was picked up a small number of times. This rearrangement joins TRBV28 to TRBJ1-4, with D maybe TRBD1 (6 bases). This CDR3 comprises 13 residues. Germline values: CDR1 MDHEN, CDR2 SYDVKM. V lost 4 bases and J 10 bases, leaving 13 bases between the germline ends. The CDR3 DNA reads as TGTGCCAGCAGTTCGTTACAGGGAAGAAAACTGTTTTTT. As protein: CASSSLQGRKLFF.

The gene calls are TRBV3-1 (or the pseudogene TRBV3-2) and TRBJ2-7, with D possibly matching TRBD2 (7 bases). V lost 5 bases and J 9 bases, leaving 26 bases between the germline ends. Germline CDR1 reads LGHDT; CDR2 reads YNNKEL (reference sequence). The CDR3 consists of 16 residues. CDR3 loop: CASSNSPRGAPFVQYF. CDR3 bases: TGTGCCAGCAGCAATTCTCCCCGGGGGGCCCCCTTCGTGCAGTACTTC.

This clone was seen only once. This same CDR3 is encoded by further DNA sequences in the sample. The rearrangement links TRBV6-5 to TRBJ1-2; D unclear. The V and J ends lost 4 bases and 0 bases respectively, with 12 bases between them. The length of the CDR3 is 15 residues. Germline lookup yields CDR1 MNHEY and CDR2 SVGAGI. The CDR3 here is CASSLGQKANYGYTF. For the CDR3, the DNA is TGTGCCAGCAGTTTGGGCCAAAAAGCTAACTATGGCTACACCTTC.

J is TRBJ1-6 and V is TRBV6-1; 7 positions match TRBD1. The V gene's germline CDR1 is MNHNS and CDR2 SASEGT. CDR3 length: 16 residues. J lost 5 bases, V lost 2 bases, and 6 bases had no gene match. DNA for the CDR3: TGTGCCAGCAGTGAACGAGGGACAGACAATAATTCACCCCTCCACTTT. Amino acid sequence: CASSERGTDNNSPLHF.

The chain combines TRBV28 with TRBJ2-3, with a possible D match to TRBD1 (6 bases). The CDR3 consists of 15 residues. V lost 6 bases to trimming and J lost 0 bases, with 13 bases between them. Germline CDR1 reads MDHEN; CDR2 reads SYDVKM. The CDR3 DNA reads TGTGCCAGCAGCGCTGGGACACCCAGCACAGATACGCAGTATTTT. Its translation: CASSAGTPSTDTQYF.

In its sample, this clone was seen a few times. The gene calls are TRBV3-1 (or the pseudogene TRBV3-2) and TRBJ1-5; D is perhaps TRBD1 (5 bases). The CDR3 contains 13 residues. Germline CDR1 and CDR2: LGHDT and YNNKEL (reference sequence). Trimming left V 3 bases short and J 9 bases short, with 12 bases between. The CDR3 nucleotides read TGTGCCAGCAGCCAGGGGGGGTCGGGGCCCCAGCATTTT. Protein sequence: CASSQGGSGPQHF.

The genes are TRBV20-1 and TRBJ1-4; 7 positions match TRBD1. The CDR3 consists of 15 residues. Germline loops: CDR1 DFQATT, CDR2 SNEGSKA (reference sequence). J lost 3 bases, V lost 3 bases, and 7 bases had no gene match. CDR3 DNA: TGCAGTGCTAGTTGGCAGGGGGTGGCTAATGAAAAACTGTTTTTT. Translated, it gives CSASWQGVANEKLFF.

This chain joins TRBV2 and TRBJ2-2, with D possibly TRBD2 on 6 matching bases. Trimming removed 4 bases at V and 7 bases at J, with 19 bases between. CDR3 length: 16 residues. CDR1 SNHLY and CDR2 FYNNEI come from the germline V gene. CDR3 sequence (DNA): TGTGCCAGCAGTGCCCCCCACGGAGGGATAAACGGGGAGCTGTTTTTT. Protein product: CASSAPHGGINGELFF. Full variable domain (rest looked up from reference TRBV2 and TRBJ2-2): EPEVTQTPSHQVTQMGQEVILRCVPISNHLYFYWYRQILGQKVEFLVSFYNNEISEKSEIFDDQFSVERPDGSNFTLKIRSTKLEDSAMYFCASSAPHGGINGELFFGEGSRLTVL.

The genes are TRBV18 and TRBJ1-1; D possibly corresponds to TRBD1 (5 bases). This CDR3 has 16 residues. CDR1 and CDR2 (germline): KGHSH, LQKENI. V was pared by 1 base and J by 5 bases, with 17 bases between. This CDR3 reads CASSPRTGGIRTEAFF. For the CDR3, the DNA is TGTGCCAGCTCACCACGTACGGGGGGAATTAGGACTGAAGCTTTCTTT.

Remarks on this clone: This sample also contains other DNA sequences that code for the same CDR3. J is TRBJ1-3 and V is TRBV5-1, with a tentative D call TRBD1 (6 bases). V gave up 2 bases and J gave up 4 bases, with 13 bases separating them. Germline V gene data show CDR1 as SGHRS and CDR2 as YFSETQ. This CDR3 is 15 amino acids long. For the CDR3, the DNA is TGCGCCAGCAGCTTAGGGGGTGGCTCAGGAAACACCATATATTTT. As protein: CASSLGGGSGNTIYF.

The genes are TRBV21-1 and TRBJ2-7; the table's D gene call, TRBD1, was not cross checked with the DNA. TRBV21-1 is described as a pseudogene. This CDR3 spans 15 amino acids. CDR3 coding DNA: TGTGCCAGCTTCTCTCGGGACAGCGTCTCCTACGAGCAGTACTTC. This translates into CASFSRDSVSYEQYF.

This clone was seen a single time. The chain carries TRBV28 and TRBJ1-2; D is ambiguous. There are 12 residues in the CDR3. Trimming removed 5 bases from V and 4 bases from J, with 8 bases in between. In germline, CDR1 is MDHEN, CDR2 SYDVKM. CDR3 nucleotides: TGTGCCAGCAGTCCTAGGATCTATGGCTACACCTTC. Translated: CASSPRIYGYTF.

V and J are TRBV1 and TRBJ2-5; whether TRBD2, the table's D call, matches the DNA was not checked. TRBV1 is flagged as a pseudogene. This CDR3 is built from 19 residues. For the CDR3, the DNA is TGCACCAGCAGCCAAGATCGCTCGACTAGCGGGGGCCACCAAGAGACCCAGTACTTC. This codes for CTSSQDRSTSGGHQETQYF.

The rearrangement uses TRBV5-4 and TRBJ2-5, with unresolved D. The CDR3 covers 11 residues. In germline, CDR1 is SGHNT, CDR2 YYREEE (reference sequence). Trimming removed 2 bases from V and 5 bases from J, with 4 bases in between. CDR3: CASSLAETQYF. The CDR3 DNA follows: TGTGCCAGCAGCTTAGCGGAGACCCAGTACTTC.

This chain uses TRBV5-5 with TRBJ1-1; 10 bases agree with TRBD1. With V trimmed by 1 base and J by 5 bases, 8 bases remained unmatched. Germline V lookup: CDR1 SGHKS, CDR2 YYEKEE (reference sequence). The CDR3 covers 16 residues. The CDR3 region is CASSLLGTGVGTEAFF. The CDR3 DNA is TGTGCCAGCAGCTTGTTAGGGACAGGGGTTGGGACTGAAGCTTTCTTT.

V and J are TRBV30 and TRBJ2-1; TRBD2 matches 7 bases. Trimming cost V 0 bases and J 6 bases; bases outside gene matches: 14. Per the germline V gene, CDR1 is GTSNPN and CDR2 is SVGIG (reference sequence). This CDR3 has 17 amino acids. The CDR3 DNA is TGTGCCTGGAGTGTAGGGTGGGGGGGGAGTATCTCCAATGAGCAGTTCTTC. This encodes CAWSVGWGGSISNEQFF.

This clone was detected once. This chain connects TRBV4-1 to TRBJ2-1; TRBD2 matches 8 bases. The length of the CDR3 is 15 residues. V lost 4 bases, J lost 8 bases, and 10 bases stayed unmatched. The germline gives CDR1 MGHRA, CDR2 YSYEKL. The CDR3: CASSRAGLAADEQFF. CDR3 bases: TGCGCCAGCAGCCGCGCCGGACTAGCCGCCGATGAGCAGTTCTTC.

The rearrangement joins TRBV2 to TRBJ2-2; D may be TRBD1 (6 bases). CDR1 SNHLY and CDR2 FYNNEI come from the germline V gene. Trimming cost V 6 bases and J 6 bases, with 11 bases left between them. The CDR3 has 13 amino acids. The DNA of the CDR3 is TGTGCCAGCAGATCCACAGGGTCCGGGGAGCTGTTTTTT. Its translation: CASRSTGSGELFF.

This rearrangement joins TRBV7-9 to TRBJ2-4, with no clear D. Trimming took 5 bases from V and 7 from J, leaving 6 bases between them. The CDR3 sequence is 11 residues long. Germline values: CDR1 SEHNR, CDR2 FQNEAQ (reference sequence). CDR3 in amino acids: CASSHFNIQYF. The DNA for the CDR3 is TGTGCCAGCAGCCATTTTAACATTCAGTACTTC.

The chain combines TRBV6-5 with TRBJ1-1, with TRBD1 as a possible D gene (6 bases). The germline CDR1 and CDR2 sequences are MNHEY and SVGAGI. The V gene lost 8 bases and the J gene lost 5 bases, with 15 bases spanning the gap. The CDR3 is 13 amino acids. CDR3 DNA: TGTGCCAGCGCCCTTAGGGGGAGTACTGAAGCTTTCTTT. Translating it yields CASALRGSTEAFF.

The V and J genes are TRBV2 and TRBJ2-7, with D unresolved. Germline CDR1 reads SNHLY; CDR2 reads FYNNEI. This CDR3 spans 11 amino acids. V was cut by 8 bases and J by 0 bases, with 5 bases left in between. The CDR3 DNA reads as TGTGCCAGCGGCAGCTCCTACGAGCAGTACGTC. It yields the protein CASGSSYEQYV.

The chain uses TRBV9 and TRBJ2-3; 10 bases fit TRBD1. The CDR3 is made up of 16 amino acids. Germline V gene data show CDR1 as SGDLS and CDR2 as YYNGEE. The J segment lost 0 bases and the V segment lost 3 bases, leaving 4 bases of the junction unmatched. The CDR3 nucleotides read TGTGCCAGCAGCGGTCGGGACAGGGGAAGCACAGATACGCAGTATTTT. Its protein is CASSGRDRGSTDTQYF. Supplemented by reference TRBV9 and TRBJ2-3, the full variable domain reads DSGVTQTPKHLITATGQRVTLRCSPRSGDLSVYWYQQSLDQGLQFLIQYYNGEERAKGNILERFSAQQFPDLHSELNLSSLELGDSALYFCASSGRDRGSTDTQYFGPGTRLTVL.